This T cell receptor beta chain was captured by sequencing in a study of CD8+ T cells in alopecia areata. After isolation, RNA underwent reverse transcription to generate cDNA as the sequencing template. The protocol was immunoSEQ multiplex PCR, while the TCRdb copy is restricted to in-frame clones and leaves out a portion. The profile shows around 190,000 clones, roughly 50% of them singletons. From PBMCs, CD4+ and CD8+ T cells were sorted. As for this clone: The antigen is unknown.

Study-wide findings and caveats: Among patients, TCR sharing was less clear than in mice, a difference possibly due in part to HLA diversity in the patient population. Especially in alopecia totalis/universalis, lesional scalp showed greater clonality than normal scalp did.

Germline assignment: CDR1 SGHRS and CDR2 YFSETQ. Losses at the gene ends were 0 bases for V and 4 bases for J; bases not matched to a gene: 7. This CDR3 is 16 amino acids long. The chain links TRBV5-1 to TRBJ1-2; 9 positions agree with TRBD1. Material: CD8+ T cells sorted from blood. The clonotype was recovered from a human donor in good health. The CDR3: CASSLGIRGQGYGYTF. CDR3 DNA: TGCGCCAGCAGCTTGGGAATCCGGGGACAGGGCTATGGCTACACCTTC. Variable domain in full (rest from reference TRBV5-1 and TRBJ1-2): KAGVTQTPRYLIKTRGQQVTLSCSPISGHRSVSWYQQTPGQGLQFLFEYFSETQRNKGNFPGRFSGRQFSNSRSEMNVSTLELGDSALYLCASSLGIRGQGYGYTFGSGTRLTVV.